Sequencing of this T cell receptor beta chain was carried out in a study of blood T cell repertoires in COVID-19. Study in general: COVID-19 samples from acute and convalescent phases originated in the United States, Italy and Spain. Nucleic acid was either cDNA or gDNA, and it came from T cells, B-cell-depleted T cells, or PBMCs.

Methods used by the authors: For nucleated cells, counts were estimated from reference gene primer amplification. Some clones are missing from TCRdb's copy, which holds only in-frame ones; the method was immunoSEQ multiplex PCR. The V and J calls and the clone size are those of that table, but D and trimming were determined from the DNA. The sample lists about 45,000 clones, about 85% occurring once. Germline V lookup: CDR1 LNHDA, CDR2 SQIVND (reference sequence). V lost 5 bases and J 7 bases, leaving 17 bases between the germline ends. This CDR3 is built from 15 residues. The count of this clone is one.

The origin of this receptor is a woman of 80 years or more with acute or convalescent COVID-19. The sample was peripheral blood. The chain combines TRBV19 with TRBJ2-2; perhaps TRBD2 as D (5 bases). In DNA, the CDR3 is TGTGCCAGTAGTTCCATCGGGATGGGAAGCGGGGAGCTGTTTTTT. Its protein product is CASSSIGMGSGELFF.